This TCR beta chain was found in a study of response to subunit inactivated influenza vaccine (dated by TCRdb to 2016 to 2018). For the study in its entirety: Deep quantitative profiling of the T cell receptor repertoire was used in the study to follow responses to a trivalent subunit inactivated influenza vaccine. Results and caveats for the whole study, not just this receptor: It was suggested by the authors that each seasonal influenza vaccination may recruit only a limited number of new T cells.

There are many counts of this clonotype. Its binding antigen is unknown. It has no much larger one-base neighbor in the sample; base qualities were not kept. The CDR3, cysteine through phenylalanine, is 16 amino acids long. Only the CDR3 portion is preserved as DNA: 48 bases, with reading frame beginning at the first base. The junction carries 7 bases between V and J, which are trimmed by 0 bases and 0 bases respectively. CDR1 and CDR2, looked up from the germline V gene, are SGHRS and YFSETQ. The method behind the library was RT-PCR. The run used an Illumina HiSeq 2500. The raw public reads went through TCRdb reprocessing: fastp at Q25, MiXCR clone calling, in-frame beta chains kept. Rows are combined by CDR3 protein, so each entry shows the most common genes and DNA. The sample contains hundreds of thousands of distinct CDR3 sequences, over 9% of them found a single time. The top ten hold 9.5% to 11% of the sample.

The same sample was also studied in work on T cells expressing NK-cell markers. That second report states: TCR beta cDNA libraries were made by 5'RACE template switching that added a universal primer site and unique molecular identifiers. TCR beta-chain repertoires were profiled in sorted CD3+CD56+NKG2C+, CD3+CD56+NKG2C- and CD3+CD56-NKG2C+ T-cell subsets from eight donors. Among the eight sequenced donors, seven were HCMV-seropositive and one was HCMV-seronegative. In several experiments an anti-gammadeltaTCR antibody was added to restrict sorting to alphabetaTCR-expressing T cells. In several donors, the dominant CD3+CD56+NKG2C+ clonotypes were among the top 10 CD8+ clonotypes and accounted for about 1.0-7.5% of CD8+ T cells. Those dominant clonotypes were again the most abundant among CD3+CD56-NKG2C+ cells in four donors, at roughly 25-60.1%. It remained unclear whether the expanded NKG2C-expressing T cell clones were specific for HCMV antigens. The eight sequenced donors were randomly selected healthy volunteers, three men and five women. To determine HCMV serostatus, a commercial ELISA kit was used to detect HCMV-specific IgG in serum. Peripheral blood mononuclear cells were isolated from blood by Ficoll density gradient centrifugation. For about 6 donors, bulk peripheral blood T-cell repertoires were additionally sequenced from unsorted PBMC. Priming for cDNA synthesis came from the TCR beta constant segment, and two successive PCR amplification steps followed. Sequencing of the libraries produced 2 x 150 bp reads on Illumina HiSeq 2000/2500, MiSeq or NextSeq. Reads were demultiplexed and grouped by UMI with MIGEC, and clonotypes were assembled and quantified with MiTCR. To exclude erroneous sequences, only TCR cDNA sequences supported by at least two reads were retained. The tcR package was used for downstream repertoire analysis, and clonotypes were matched across fractions by CDR3 nucleotide sequence plus V segment. VDJmatch was used to annotate antigen specificity against VDJdb, with one amino acid substitution in CDR3 allowed.

The sequencing used PBMCs from blood, collected on the day of vaccination. This chain is built from TRBV5-1 and TRBJ1-6, with no confident D gene call. This TCR was sampled from a man aged 45 to 65 who received an inactivated influenza vaccine. Donor details come from another sample of the same person, matched by shared clones. This receptor carries the CDR3 CASSLDGSSYNSPLHF. The nucleotides read TGCGCCAGCAGCTTGGACGGGAGCTCCTATAATTCACCCCTCCACTTT.